Below are 25 T cell receptor beta chains sequenced from a single sample in a study of T-cell reconstitution after alpha-beta-depleted transplantation in children. Preparation of the TCRbeta library involved a method that used unique molecular identifiers. A single record per CDR3 protein comes from TCRdb applying MiXCR to the PCR reads. Of under 850,000 distinct CDR3 sequences in the sample, around 12% were seen once. The input for sequencing was PBMCs, taken before TCRalphabeta/CD19-depleted stem cell transplant. Receptor source: a girl aged 2 to 9 with congenital amegakaryocytic thrombocytopenia, due to receive a stem cell transplant.

This clonotype came up many times. The genes are TRBV18 and TRBJ1-1, with D possibly TRBD1 on 6 matching bases. Per the germline V gene, CDR1 is KGHSH and CDR2 is LQKENI. Trimming left V 2 bases short and J 3 bases short, with 7 bases between. The CDR3 has 13 amino acids. CDR3 in amino acids: CASSPTGYTEAFF. The CDR3 DNA reads TGTGCCAGCTCACCAACAGGGTACACTGAAGCTTTCTTT.

This clonotype was observed at least ten times. J is TRBJ1-2 and V is TRBV5-1; D not resolved. Germline V lookup: CDR1 SGHRS, CDR2 YFSETQ. CDR3 length: 17 residues. V was cut by 3 bases and J by 4 bases, with 22 bases left in between. CDR3 in DNA: TGCGCCAGCAGCTCAGATACCGCTACCGGCAAGGTCTATGGCTACACCTTC. As protein: CASSSDTATGKVYGYTF.

This clonotype showed up many times. CDR3 protein: CASSDVDRYGYTF. The CDR3 bases are TGTGCCAGCAGCGACGTGGACAGATATGGCTACACCTTC. This chain connects TRBV3-1 to TRBJ1-2, with a tentative D call TRBD1 (6 bases). CDR1 and CDR2 (germline): LGHDT, YNNKEL (reference sequence). The V gene lost 5 bases and the J gene lost 5 bases, with 12 bases spanning the gap. CDR3 length: 13 residues. Complete variable domain (other parts from reference TRBV3-1 and TRBJ1-2): DTAVSQTPKYLVTQMGNDKSIKCEQNLGHDTMYWYKQDSKKFLKIMFSYNNKELIINETVPNRFSPKSPDKAHLNLHINSLELGDSAVYFCASSDVDRYGYTFGSGTRLTVV.

This clonotype was recorded many times. V and J are TRBV20-1 and TRBJ2-3; perhaps TRBD2 as D (7 bases). Looked up from germline, CDR1 is DFQATT and CDR2 is SNEGSKA (reference sequence). With 6 bases removed from V and 1 base from J, the gap between germline ends came to 17 bases. CDR3 size: 15 residues. Here the CDR3 reads CSAPTGSGGTDTQYF. The CDR3, as DNA: TGCAGTGCCCCCACAGGGAGCGGGGGCACAGATACGCAGTATTTT.

This clonotype was picked up many times. The rearrangement uses TRBV20-1 and TRBJ2-3; no definite D call. V was cut by 5 bases and J by 5 bases, with 20 bases left in between. The CDR3 totals 15 residues. Germline loops: CDR1 DFQATT, CDR2 SNEGSKA (reference sequence). CDR3 DNA: TGCAGTGCTCCCCCCTTAGGGCGGTCTGGAGATACGCAGTATTTT. Amino acids: CSAPPLGRSGDTQYF.

The genes are TRBV20-1 and TRBJ2-1; TRBD2 is a possible D gene (6 bases). The CDR3 length is 17 residues. V lost 0 bases and J 2 bases, leaving 17 bases between the germline ends. CDR1 is DFQATT, CDR2 SNEGSKA, per germline (reference sequence). CDR3 region: CSARDNDGRSTYNEQFF. In DNA form, the CDR3 reads TGCAGTGCTAGAGACAATGACGGGAGAAGCACCTACAATGAGCAGTTCTTC.

The chain links TRBV7-6 to TRBJ1-1, with D possibly being TRBD1 (6 bases). The length of the CDR3 is 15 residues. V was shortened by 5 bases and J by 0 bases, with 13 bases between the two germline ends. Germline CDR1 is SGHVS and CDR2 is FNYEAQ. CDR3 sequence reads: CASSPLGGLNTEAFF. The CDR3 DNA reads as TGTGCCAGCAGCCCATTGGGGGGCCTGAACACTGAAGCTTTCTTT.

This clonotype was seen a few times. The chain joins TRBV5-1 to TRBJ1-3; TRBD1 might be the D (6 bases). CDR3 size: 17 residues. V lost 4 bases to trimming and J lost 0 bases, with 17 bases between them. The V gene's germline CDR1 is SGHRS and CDR2 YFSETQ. Here the CDR3 DNA reads TGCGCCAGCAGCCTCTCCGGGACAACGAGCTCTGGAAACACCATATATTTT. It is translated as CASSLSGTTSSGNTIYF.

Ten or more counts support this clonotype. J is TRBJ2-1 and V is TRBV6-1; 8 nucleotides align to TRBD1. The CDR3 is 14 residues long. With V trimmed by 7 bases and J by 7 bases, 9 bases remained unmatched. Germline CDR1 MNHNS, CDR2 SASEGT. As DNA, the CDR3 is TGTGCCAGCACTGGGCCAGGGGGCAGGAATGAGCAGTTCTTC. Translation gives CASTGPGGRNEQFF.

This clonotype was detected ten times or more. The chain employs TRBV29-1 and TRBJ2-3; no firm D call. The V end was cut by 8 bases, the J end by 3 bases, with 12 bases between. This CDR3 region has 12 residues. Germline CDR1 is SQVTM and CDR2 is ANQGSEA. The CDR3 DNA reads as TGCAGCCTAAGGATGGGAACAGATACGCAGTATTTT. The encoded protein is CSLRMGTDTQYF.

This clonotype was detected only once. This chain connects TRBV19 to TRBJ2-2; D not certain. Per germline, CDR1 LNHDA and CDR2 SQIVND (reference sequence). V shed 2 bases and J shed 3 bases, with 13 bases lying between them. This CDR3 comprises 16 residues. In DNA form, the CDR3 reads TGTGCCAGTAGTATAAAGTACGGGCTATACACCGGGGAGCTGTTTTTT. It yields the protein CASSIKYGLYTGELFF.

The chain employs TRBV18 and TRBJ2-1; D call uncertain. The V and J ends lost 2 bases and 7 bases respectively, with 9 bases between them. The CDR3 is 13 residues long. Germline-derived CDR1 and CDR2 are KGHSH and LQKENI. CDR3 protein: CASSPDGGNEQFF. CDR3 coding DNA: TGTGCCAGCTCACCAGACGGTGGGAATGAGCAGTTCTTC.

This clonotype was counted at least ten times. The genes are TRBV27 and TRBJ2-1; 9 nucleotides align to TRBD1. Trimming at V came to 1 base and at J to 9 bases, leaving 4 bases not matched to a gene. This CDR3 region has 14 residues. Germline CDR1 reads MNHEY; CDR2 reads SMNVEV (reference sequence). The CDR3, as DNA: TGTGCCAGCAGTTTATACAGGGGGCCATTTGAGCAGTTCTTC. This sequence encodes CASSLYRGPFEQFF.

This clonotype was detected a few times. V gene TRBV3-1 combines with J gene TRBJ2-1; no definite D call. The germline V gene has CDR1 LGHDT and CDR2 YNNKEL (reference sequence). The CDR3 spans 13 residues. The V end lost 1 base, the J end lost 2 bases, and 3 bases lay between the germline ends. Here the CDR3 DNA reads TGTGCCAGCAGCCAAGCCGCCTACAATGAGCAGTTCTTC. Translated, it gives CASSQAAYNEQFF.

The rearrangement joins TRBV7-8 to TRBJ2-6; 8 positions agree with TRBD1. Germline V gene sequence: CDR1 SGHVS, CDR2 FQNEAQ. V was pared by 5 bases and J by 2 bases, with 5 bases of the junction left unmatched. The CDR3 is 16 amino acids. The CDR3 protein is CASSVAGGAGANVLTF. In DNA, the CDR3 is TGTGCCAGCAGCGTTGCAGGGGGCGCTGGGGCCAACGTCCTGACTTTC.

There are many counts of this clonotype. The chain is built from TRBV7-8 and TRBJ2-5; D possibly corresponds to TRBD1 (5 bases). The CDR3 extends over 16 amino acids. V was shortened by 5 bases and J by 3 bases, with 19 bases between the two germline ends. CDR1 and CDR2 from the germline V gene are SGHVS and FQNEAQ. The CDR3 here is CASSTGSRVPKETQYF. In nucleotides, the CDR3 is TGTGCCAGCAGCACAGGATCACGGGTCCCGAAAGAGACCCAGTACTTC.

This clonotype was recorded many times. The rearrangement links TRBV5-1 to TRBJ1-2, with 9 bases aligning to TRBD1. The CDR3 totals 15 residues. The V and J ends lost 0 bases and 6 bases, in that order; junction bases with no gene match: 6. Germline lookup yields CDR1 SGHRS and CDR2 YFSETQ. The CDR3 here is CASSLAGDRENGYTF. DNA for the CDR3: TGCGCCAGCAGCTTGGCCGGGGACAGGGAGAATGGCTACACCTTC.

This clonotype was found a few times. The chain is built from TRBV20-1 and TRBJ2-5, with a tentative D call TRBD1 (5 bases). The germline CDR1 and CDR2 sequences are DFQATT and SNEGSKA (reference sequence). This CDR3 is 14 amino acids long. V was cut by 6 bases and J by 2 bases, with 16 bases left in between. In DNA form, the CDR3 reads TGCAGTGCGGAAGGGGCGACCGCTCAAGAGACCCAGTACTTC. Residues: CSAEGATAQETQYF.

This clonotype was recorded a few times. The chain has TRBV4-1 and TRBJ1-6; 8 bases agree with TRBD1. The germline V gene has CDR1 MGHRA and CDR2 YSYEKL. The CDR3 has 17 residues. V lost 1 base and J lost 10; bases outside the gene matches: 12. The CDR3 region is CASSQATRQGAKSPLHF. The CDR3 nucleotides are TGCGCCAGCAGCCAAGCGACGCGGCAGGGGGCCAAATCACCCCTCCACTTT.

This clonotype was detected ten times or more. The CDR3 here is CASGVIARVADTQYF. The DNA for the CDR3 is TGTGCCAGCGGAGTTATCGCCAGGGTCGCAGATACGCAGTATTTT. The chain joins TRBV12-3 or TRBV12-4 to TRBJ2-3, with D tentatively TRBD1 (5 bases). The CDR3 has 15 residues. Trimming cost V 8 bases and J 4 bases, with 19 bases left between them.

Many counts were recorded for this clonotype. The chain has TRBV7-9 and TRBJ1-1; D is unclear. The CDR3 is made up of 13 amino acids. Germline V gene sequence: CDR1 SEHNR, CDR2 FQNEAQ (reference sequence). Between the trimmed V and J ends, which lost 2 bases and 0 bases, there was a span of 4 bases. The CDR3 here is CASSLTMNTEAFF. For the CDR3, the DNA is TGTGCCAGCAGCTTAACGATGAACACTGAAGCTTTCTTT.

The rearrangement uses TRBV20-1 and TRBJ2-3; 8 nucleotides agree with TRBD2. V trimming: 5 bases; J trimming: 1 base; junction bases outside the gene matches: 14. The V gene's germline CDR1 is DFQATT and CDR2 SNEGSKA (reference sequence). There are 17 residues in the CDR3. For the CDR3, the DNA is TGCAGTGCTCACCCTAAATGGAGCGGGAGAGGCACAGATACGCAGTATTTT. This translates into CSAHPKWSGRGTDTQYF.

The table lists this clonotype with many counts. V and J are TRBV5-1 and TRBJ2-1, with D possibly being TRBD2 (5 bases). The CDR3 loop spans 11 amino acids. CDR1 and CDR2 from the germline V gene are SGHRS and YFSETQ. The ends were cut back, 0 bases at V and 15 bases at J, with 10 bases in the middle. This CDR3 reads CASSLGTGLFF. The CDR3 DNA follows: TGCGCCAGCAGCTTGGGGACTGGGCTGTTCTTC.

This clonotype was detected only a few times. The chain couples TRBV6-5 to TRBJ1-1; TRBD1 might be the D (6 bases). With 2 bases removed from V and 1 base from J, the gap between germline ends came to 14 bases. The germline V gene encodes CDR1 MNHEY and CDR2 SVGAGI. The CDR3 runs 16 residues. This CDR3 is CASSYPGGGGNTEAFF. DNA of the CDR3: TGTGCCAGCAGTTACCCCGGGGGAGGGGGGAACACTGAAGCTTTCTTT.

The chain links TRBV18 to TRBJ2-5; tentative D call: TRBD1 (6 bases). This CDR3 spans 15 amino acids. The V and J ends lost 5 bases and 5 bases respectively, with 18 bases between them. Germline V CDR1 and CDR2: KGHSH, LQKENI. CDR3 bases: TGTGCCAGCTCATCAGGGGCCCAGGTCCGGGAGACCCAGTACTTC. The encoded protein is CASSSGAQVRETQYF.